The clone carrying this TCR beta chain appeared a single time. With V trimmed by 5 bases and J by 6 bases, 7 bases remained unmatched. The CDR3 contains 14 residues. The germline V gene has CDR1 SGHDT and CDR2 YYEEEE. The data are from a study of T cell repertoires in cytomegalovirus infection. TCRdb itself ran the reads through MiXCR, one entry per CDR3 protein. The sample has about 740,000 distinct CDR3 sequences, 35% seen once. This chain connects TRBV5-6 to TRBJ2-2, with 7 bases identical to TRBD1. The origin of this receptor is a human donor in good health (CMV status not recorded). Some clones in this sample may be carry-over from other donors' samples. The sample was PBMCs. CDR3 sequence reads: CASRLQGDAGELFF. As DNA, the CDR3 is TGTGCCAGCAGGCTGCAGGGGGACGCCGGGGAGCTGTTTTTT.